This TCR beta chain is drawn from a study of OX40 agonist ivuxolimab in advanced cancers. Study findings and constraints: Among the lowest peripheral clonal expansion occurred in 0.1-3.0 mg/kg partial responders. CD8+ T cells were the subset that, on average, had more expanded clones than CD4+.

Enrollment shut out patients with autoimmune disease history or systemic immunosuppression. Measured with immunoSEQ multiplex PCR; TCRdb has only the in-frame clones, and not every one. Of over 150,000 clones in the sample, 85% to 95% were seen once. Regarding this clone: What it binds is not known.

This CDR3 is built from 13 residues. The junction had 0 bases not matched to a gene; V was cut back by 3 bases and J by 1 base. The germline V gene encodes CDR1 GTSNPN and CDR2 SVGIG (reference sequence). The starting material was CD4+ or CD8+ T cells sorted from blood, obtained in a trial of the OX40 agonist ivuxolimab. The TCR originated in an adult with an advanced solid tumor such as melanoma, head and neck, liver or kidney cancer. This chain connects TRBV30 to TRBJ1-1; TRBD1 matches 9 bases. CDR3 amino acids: CAWRDRGNTEAFF. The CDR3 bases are TGTGCCTGGAGGGACAGGGGGAACACTGAAGCTTTCTTT.